This TCR beta chain was retrieved from a study of blood T cells in healthy people across ages. The CDR3 totals 12 residues. Germline CDR1 reads LGHDT; CDR2 reads YNNKEL (reference sequence). V lost 1 base and J 7 bases, leaving 7 bases between the germline ends. Regarding this clonotype: The antigen remains undetermined.

Donors gave roughly 10 milliliters of peripheral blood apiece. A sample-barcoded 5' primer and a J-beta primer mix were used in a second PCR of about 6 to 11 cycles. Tags on each cDNA molecule came from a template-switch adaptor with 12 random nucleotides. TCRdb itself ran the 5' RACE reads through MiXCR, one entry per CDR3 protein. Of over 600,000 distinct CDR3 sequences in the sample, more than 55% were seen once. Study-level findings and limits: In the absence of known donor CMV status, changes in expanded clonotypes were possibly confounded.

V and J are TRBV3-1 and TRBJ1-2; D remains unclear. The source of this sequence is a man in his forties in good health. Sequences were obtained from blood. This CDR3 reads CASSQAGRGYTF. DNA for the CDR3: TGTGCCAGCAGCCAAGCTGGCCGTGGCTACACCTTC.